The present T cell receptor (beta chain) was sequenced within a study of T cell responses to AZD1222 COVID-19 vaccine. TCRdb's table, derived via immunoSEQ multiplex PCR, lists solely in-frame clones and lacks some. Here the sample spans about 160,000 clones, 94% being singletons. Study findings and constraints: Repertoires were sampled only after the peak T cell response. Nearly half of spike-specific TCRs reportedly target unmutated variant regions.

Comment on this clone: Antigen: not known.

The CDR3 loop spans 16 amino acids. Per germline, CDR1 LNHNV and CDR2 YYDKDF (reference sequence). The V gene end was trimmed by 5 bases and the J gene end by 5 bases; junction bases not matched to a gene: 7. The material was peripheral blood, obtained on day 0 of AZD1222 vaccination. The clonotype comes from an adult in good health. The chain recombines TRBV15 with TRBJ2-3, with 13 bases that match TRBD2. The CDR3: CATSGRLAGGKDTQYF. CDR3 DNA: TGTGCCACCAGCGGACGACTAGCGGGGGGTAAAGATACGCAGTATTTT.